This T cell receptor (beta chain) derives from a study of OX40 agonist ivuxolimab in advanced cancers. In the study overall: Two patients with cutaneous melanoma and one with hepatocellular carcinoma, three in total, showed partial responses. Study-level findings and limits: Clonal expansion by week 6 occurred in CD4+ and CD8+ blood T cells (at 0.1 to 3.0 mg/kg). Which antigen the expanded peripheral T cells recognized is unknown.

The CDR3 sequence is 13 residues long. The V end lost 5 bases, the J end lost 4 bases, and 9 bases lay between the germline ends. The germline V gene encodes CDR1 WSHSY and CDR2 SAAADI. Points on this clone: Its cognate antigen is unknown.

Only in-frame clones appear in the TCRdb table, and some are missing; sequencing was by immunoSEQ multiplex PCR. The sample lists about 61,000 clones; around 83% were seen once. This material consisted of CD4+ or CD8+ T cells sorted from blood, taken in a trial of the OX40 agonist ivuxolimab. The TCR comes from an adult with an advanced solid tumor such as melanoma, head and neck, liver or kidney cancer. The chain employs TRBV10-2 and TRBJ1-5; no firm D call. The CDR3 loop reads CASSPAGNQPQHF. For the CDR3, the DNA is TGCGCCAGCAGTCCGGCCGGAAATCAGCCCCAGCATTTT.